Listed below are T cell receptor beta chains from one sample, sequenced in a study of T cells in Graves' hyperthyroidism and ophthalmopathy. TCRdb itself ran the multiplex PCR reads through MiXCR, one entry per CDR3 protein. Of hundreds of thousands of distinct CDR3 sequences detected, around 13% appear once; the ten largest clones hold roughly 10%. Source material: blood. The source of these receptors is a young woman with Graves' hyperthyroidism. Each CDR3 is given with its conserved first and last residue. A D gene is named only where the DNA matches it firmly. Only part of the rows carry a size: once, few, many, or a class if the clone is expanded.

TRBJ2-7 TRBV5-1 few TRBD2 CASSLMTSGTSEQYF TGCGCCAGCAGCTTGATGACTAGCGGGACCAGCGAGCAGTACTTC
TRBJ2-5 TRBV11-2 many . CASSRRGLYQETQYF TGTGCCAGCAGCCGCCGTGGACTGTACCAAGAGACCCAGTACTTC
TRBJ2-3 TRBV7-2 . . CASSLVLATDTQYF TGTGCCAGCAGCTTAGTATTAGCCACAGATACGCAGTATTTT
TRBJ2-1 TRBV4-1 . . CASSQAGLAGEVNEQFF TGCGCCAGCAGCCAAGCTGGGCTAGCAGGGGAGGTCAATGAGCAGTTCTTC
TRBJ2-7 TRBV6-2/TRBV6-3 many TRBD2 CASELAYSYEQYF TGTGCCAGCGAACTAGCGTACTCCTACGAGCAGTACTTC
TRBJ1-2 TRBV12-3/TRBV12-4 many . CASSLEQDYGYTF TGTGCCAGCAGTTTAGAACAGGACTATGGCTACACCTTC
TRBJ1-5 TRBV28 few . CASSNTDSSVRPQHF TGTGCCAGCTCCAACACTGACAGTTCGGTTAGGCCCCAGCATTTT
TRBJ1-1 TRBV11-3 many . CASSLGGWGGQSITEAFF TGTGCCAGCAGCTTAGGCGGCTGGGGGGGGCAATCAATCACTGAAGCTTTCTTT
TRBJ2-1 TRBV27 many . CASSLSGTARGHEQFF TGTGCCAGCAGTTTATCCGGGACTGCAAGGGGACATGAGCAGTTCTTC
TRBJ2-2 TRBV3-1 . . CASSHGWRDNTGELFF TGTGCCAGCAGCCATGGTTGGCGGGACAACACCGGGGAGCTGTTTTTT
TRBJ1-5 TRBV27 many . CASSSETNNQPQHF TGTGCCAGCAGTTCCGAGACAAACAATCAGCCCCAGCATTTT
TRBJ1-1 TRBV19 many . CASSPSWTEAFF TGTGCCAGTAGTCCATCCTGGACTGAAGCTTTCTTT
TRBJ2-4 TRBV6-1 few . CASRDQGLAKNIQYF TGTGCCAGCAGGGACCAGGGACTAGCCAAAAACATTCAGTACTTC
TRBJ2-5 TRBV11-2 many . CASSTRAGVETQYF TGTGCCAGCAGCACCAGGGCTGGGGTAGAGACCCAGTACTTC
TRBJ2-3 TRBV5-1 many TRBD1 CASSSGQGADTQYF TGCGCCAGCAGCTCGGGACAGGGGGCAGATACGCAGTATTTT
TRBJ2-3 TRBV2 . . CATAGRPTDTQYF TGTGCCACCGCGGGACGGCCCACAGATACGCAGTATTTT
TRBJ1-5 TRBV30 . . CAWSGRCNQPQHF TGTGCCTGGAGTGGCAGGTGCAATCAGCCCCAGCATTTT
TRBJ2-1 TRBV6-5 many . CASSYTISSTDEQFF TGTGCCAGCAGTTACACCATATCTAGCACCGATGAGCAGTTCTTC
TRBJ2-2 TRBV24-1 . . CATATGSPGELFF TGTGCCACCGCTACAGGGTCGCCCGGGGAGCTGTTTTTT
TRBJ1-2 TRBV4-1 many . CASSQFGRLDYGYTF TGCGCCAGCAGCCAATTCGGCAGGTTGGACTATGGCTACACCTTC
TRBJ1-4 TRBV4-1 many TRBD1 CASSQIRGEKLFF TGCGCCAGCAGCCAGATCAGGGGGGAAAAACTGTTTTTT
TRBJ1-2 TRBV30 . . CAWRVPSYPGGKGYTF TGTGCCTGGAGGGTTCCATCGTACCCGGGAGGGAAAGGCTACACCTTC
TRBJ1-6 TRBV30 few . CAWSGGLYSPLHF TGTGCCTGGAGCGGGGGCCTCTATTCACCCCTCCACTTT
TRBJ2-2 TRBV10-3 few . CAIKRGYANTGELFF TGTGCCATCAAAAGGGGCTACGCGAACACCGGGGAGCTGTTTTTT
TRBJ2-1 TRBV2 many . CASRTRTALNEQFF TGTGCCAGCAGGACCAGGACAGCCCTCAATGAGCAGTTCTTC
TRBJ1-3 TRBV20-1 many TRBD1 CSANDRAGNTIYF TGCAGTGCTAATGACAGGGCTGGAAACACCATATATTTT
TRBJ1-6 TRBV10-3 many TRBD1 CAIGTGVSDSPLHF TGTGCCATCGGGACAGGGGTTAGCGATTCACCCCTCCACTTT
TRBJ2-7 TRBV4-1 few TRBD2 CASSHSGASGREEQYF TGCGCCAGCAGCCACTCTGGGGCTAGCGGGAGGGAAGAGCAGTACTTC
TRBJ1-1 TRBV2 many . CASSEAMRPVAFF TGTGCCAGCAGTGAAGCAATGCGACCCGTGGCTTTCTTT
TRBJ2-1 TRBV6-2/TRBV6-3 . TRBD2 CASSYSSGPLRGNEQFF TGTGCCAGCAGTTACTCTAGCGGGCCCCTCCGGGGTAATGAGCAGTTCTTC
TRBJ2-1 TRBV15 many . CATSRDTPREQFF TGTGCCACCAGCAGAGACACTCCCAGGGAGCAGTTCTTC
TRBJ2-1 TRBV7-9 many TRBD2 CASSEPGLANNEQFF TGTGCCAGCAGCGAGCCGGGACTAGCCAACAATGAGCAGTTCTTC